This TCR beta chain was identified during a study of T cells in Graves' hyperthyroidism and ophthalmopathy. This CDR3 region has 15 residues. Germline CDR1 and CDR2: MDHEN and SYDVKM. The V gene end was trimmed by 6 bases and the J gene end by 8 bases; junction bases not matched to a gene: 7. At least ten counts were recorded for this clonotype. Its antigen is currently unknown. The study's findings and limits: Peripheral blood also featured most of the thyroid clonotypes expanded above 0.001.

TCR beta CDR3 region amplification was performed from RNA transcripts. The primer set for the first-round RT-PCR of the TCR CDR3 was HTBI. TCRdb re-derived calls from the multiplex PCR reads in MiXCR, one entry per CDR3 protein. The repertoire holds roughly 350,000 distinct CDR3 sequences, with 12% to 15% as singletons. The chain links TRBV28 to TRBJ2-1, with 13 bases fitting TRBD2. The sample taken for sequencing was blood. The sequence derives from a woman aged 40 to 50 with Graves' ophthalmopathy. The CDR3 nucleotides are TGTGCCAGCAGCATCCGGGGACTAGCGGGGTATGAGCAGTTCTTC. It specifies CASSIRGLAGYEQFF.